This entry lists 12 T cell receptor beta chains sequenced from one sample in a study of human T cells and chemical hapten exposure. Indicated time point: pre-sensitization, week 0. Indicated treatment: therapeutic diphenylcyclopropenone sensitization with weekly scalp DPC. A single record per CDR3 protein comes from TCRdb applying MiXCR to the RACE reads. The sample includes around 260,000 distinct CDR3 sequences, about 9% of them seen just once. The specimen comprised whole blood, sampled in connection with sensitization to the hapten diphenylcyclopropenone (DPC). Receptors were obtained from a woman aged 40 to 50 with alopecia areata. Some clones in this sample may be carry-over from other donors' samples.

This clonotype was seen a handful of times. The rearrangement joins TRBV20-1 to TRBJ2-1, with a tentative D call TRBD2 (5 bases). The CDR3 length is 14 residues. Per the germline V gene, CDR1 is DFQATT and CDR2 is SNEGSKA (reference sequence). Deletions cut 2 bases from V and 8 bases from J, with 16 bases between. CDR3 loop: CSARLATRSHEQFF. Here the CDR3 DNA reads TGCAGTGCTAGACTAGCTACCAGGTCCCATGAGCAGTTCTTC.

This clonotype was seen only a few times. V usage is TRBV20-1 and J usage is TRBJ2-6; D not resolved. Germline values: CDR1 DFQATT, CDR2 SNEGSKA (reference sequence). V lost 6 bases and J 0 bases, leaving 9 bases between the germline ends. The CDR3 length is 14 residues. DNA for the CDR3: TGCAGTGCGAGCGTCCGCTCTGGGGCCAACGTCCTGACTTTC. Translating it yields CSASVRSGANVLTF.

The chain combines TRBV5-1 with TRBJ1-1; D not certain. From germline, CDR1 is SGHRS and CDR2 YFSETQ. V was trimmed by 0 bases and J by 5 bases, leaving 14 bases between them. The CDR3 has 15 amino acids. CDR3 DNA sequence: TGCGCCAGCAGCTTGGAAAGCCGAGGGTTTACTGAAGCTTTCTTT. Protein: CASSLESRGFTEAFF.

This chain links TRBV5-1 with TRBJ2-3, with 9 bases that match TRBD1. The germline gives CDR1 SGHRS, CDR2 YFSETQ. V gave up 0 bases and J gave up 4 bases; unmatched junction bases: 3. This CDR3 is 15 amino acids long. CDR3 sequence (DNA): TGCGCCAGCAGCTTGGACGGACAGGGGTCAGATACGCAGTATTTT. It encodes CASSLDGQGSDTQYF.

This clonotype has more than one count but fewer than ten. The rearrangement joins TRBV24-1 to TRBJ1-1; 7 bases align to TRBD1. Trimming cost V 0 bases and J 10 bases; bases outside gene matches: 7. The germline CDR1 and CDR2 sequences are KGHDR and SFDVKD. The CDR3 totals 14 residues. CDR3 sequence reads: CATSDLVTNRGAFF. DNA of the CDR3: TGTGCCACCAGTGATTTGGTTACTAACAGGGGAGCTTTCTTT.

This clonotype was seen a few times. A junction end diverges from the germline sequence, so it may reflect a read error. The chain carries TRBV6-6 and TRBJ1-1, with a tentative D call TRBD1 (5 bases). Germline V CDR1 and CDR2: MNHNY, SVGAGI (reference sequence). CDR3 length equals 13 residues. The CDR3 region has the DNA TGTGCTAGCAGTTACGGAGGGGCCACTGAAGCTTTCTTT. The encoded protein is CASSYGGATEAFF.

V usage is TRBV18 and J usage is TRBJ2-5; TRBD1 is a possible D gene (8 bases). V was cut by 0 bases and J by 4 bases, with 12 bases left in between. The length of the CDR3 is 15 residues. Germline values: CDR1 KGHSH, CDR2 LQKENI. Here the CDR3 DNA reads TGTGCCAGCTCACCACCGCACAGGGGGGGAGAGACCCAGTACTTC. This encodes CASSPPHRGGETQYF. The whole variable domain, filled in from reference TRBV18 and TRBJ2-5, reads NAGVMQNPRHLVRRRGQEARLRCSPMKGHSHVYWYRQLPEEGLKFMVYLQKENIIDESGMPKERFSAEFPKEGPSILRIQQVVRGDSAAYFCASSPPHRGGETQYFGPGTRLLVL.

This clonotype has at least ten counts. The chain carries TRBV28 and TRBJ2-3; D not resolved. V was trimmed by 2 bases and J by 8 bases, leaving 5 bases between them. The CDR3 totals 11 residues. Germline CDR1 and CDR2: MDHEN and SYDVKM. CDR3 DNA: TGTGCCAGCAGTTTAACCGCTACGCAGTATTTT. Translating it yields CASSLTATQYF.

At least ten counts were recorded for this clonotype. This chain uses TRBV12-3 or TRBV12-4 with TRBJ1-2; possibly TRBD1 for D (5 bases). The V end was cut by 3 bases, the J end by 4 bases, with 15 bases between. CDR3 length: 15 residues. The CDR3 spells CASSFQGDPGYGYTF. The CDR3 DNA follows: TGTGCCAGCAGTTTTCAAGGGGATCCGGGCTATGGCTACACCTTC.

This clonotype has just a few counts. V gene TRBV9 combines with J gene TRBJ2-3, with 7 nucleotides matching TRBD1. This CDR3 is built from 17 residues. Germline lookup yields CDR1 SGDLS and CDR2 YYNGEE. J was trimmed by 1 base and V by 3 bases; bases with no gene match: 11. The CDR3 bases are TGTGCCAGCAGCGGACGCCCCCCAGGACAGGGCACAGATACGCAGTATTTT. Its translation: CASSGRPPGQGTDTQYF.

In its sample, this clonotype was seen a few times. V is TRBV9 and J is TRBJ2-7; D remains ambiguous. CDR3 length equals 14 residues. Deletions cut 0 bases from V and 2 bases from J, with 9 bases between. Germline V gene data show CDR1 as SGDLS and CDR2 as YYNGEE. CDR3: CASSVGAVPYEQYF. Written as DNA, the CDR3 is TGTGCCAGCAGCGTAGGGGCTGTTCCCTACGAGCAGTACTTC.

There are a few counts of this clonotype. The chain carries TRBV24-1 and TRBJ2-3; D is possibly TRBD2 (5 bases). The CDR3 totals 16 residues. In germline, CDR1 is KGHDR, CDR2 SFDVKD. V lost 2 bases to trimming and J lost 3 bases, with 14 bases between them. The CDR3 loop is CATSDWGVGSTDTQYF. The CDR3 DNA sequence: TGTGCCACCAGTGATTGGGGAGTAGGAAGTACAGATACGCAGTATTTT.